The rows below give T cell receptor beta chains drawn from one sample of a study of blood T cell repertoires in COVID-19. Assay: immunoSEQ multiplex PCR; the TCRdb copy retains only in-frame clones and omits some. The profile shows 200,000 or so clones, around 84% of them singletons. Sequencing input: peripheral blood. These receptors all come from a man in his 60s with acute or convalescent COVID-19. CDR3s include the opening cysteine and the closing phenylalanine or tryptophan. A D gene is named only where the DNA matches it firmly.

v_call: TRBV29-1; d_call: TRBD2; j_call: TRBJ2-1; cdr3_aa: CSADTSGTYNEQFF; cdr3_nt: TGCAGCGCAGATACTAGCGGGACTTACAATGAGCAGTTCTTC
v_call: TRBV11-2; d_call: TRBD2; j_call: TRBJ2-3; cdr3_aa: CASSFKRGGFVSTDTQYF; cdr3_nt: TGTGCCAGCAGCTTTAAGCGGGGGGGATTCGTCAGCACAGATACGCAGTATTTT
v_call: TRBV24-1; d_call: TRBD1; j_call: TRBJ2-3; cdr3_aa: CATSDEGGGTYSRQYF; cdr3_nt: TGTGCCACCAGTGACGAAGGGGGCGGTACCTATTCAAGGCAGTATTTT
v_call: TRBV5-6; d_call: NA; j_call: TRBJ2-7; cdr3_aa: CASSLLGATYEQYF; cdr3_nt: TGTGCCAGCAGCTTGTTGGGGGCTACCTACGAGCAGTACTTC
v_call: TRBV3-1/TRBV3-2; d_call: TRBD1; j_call: TRBJ1-2; cdr3_aa: CASSQENTGDGYTF; cdr3_nt: TGTGCCAGCAGCCAAGAGAACACAGGGGACGGCTACACCTTC
v_call: TRBV6-1; d_call: NA; j_call: TRBJ1-4; cdr3_aa: CASSDVPGLREKLFF; cdr3_nt: TGTGCCAGCAGTGATGTCCCAGGGCTTCGGGAAAAACTGTTTTTT
v_call: TRBV6-6; d_call: TRBD1; j_call: TRBJ1-6; cdr3_aa: CASSPMGQGANSPLHF; cdr3_nt: TGTGCCAGCAGTCCCATGGGGCAGGGGGCCAATTCACCCCTCCACTTT
v_call: TRBV10-3; d_call: TRBD1; j_call: TRBJ1-5; cdr3_aa: CAISRDSVNQPQHF; cdr3_nt: TGTGCCATCTCCCGGGACAGCGTCAATCAGCCCCAGCATTTT
v_call: TRBV9; d_call: TRBD1; j_call: TRBJ2-5; cdr3_aa: CASSVDPGGEETQYF; cdr3_nt: TGTGCCAGCAGCGTAGATCCAGGGGGCGAAGAGACCCAGTACTTC
v_call: TRBV27; d_call: NA; j_call: TRBJ1-2; cdr3_aa: CASSDPGSNYGYTF; cdr3_nt: TGTGCCAGCAGTGACCCGGGGTCTAACTATGGCTACACCTTC